These 15 T cell receptor beta chains share one sample of origin, sequenced in a study of T cells after yellow fever vaccination. TCRdb reprocessed the 5' RACE reads via MiXCR and lists one record per CDR3 protein. This repertoire shows 300,000 to 400,000 distinct CDR3 sequences, approximately 12% found once; its top ten account for 3.2%. Specimen: CD4+ T cells sorted from PBMCs, collected 15 days after the yellow fever booster vaccination. Every receptor here comes from a man aged 18 to 35 who received the YFV17D yellow fever vaccine.

The chain employs TRBV10-3 and TRBJ2-1, with TRBD1 identical over 7 bases. Germline V gene lookup returns CDR1 ENHRY and CDR2 SYGVKD. The trim removed 6 bases at V and 8 bases at J, leaving 10 bases unmatched. This CDR3 has 14 amino acids. Written as DNA, the CDR3 is TGTGCCATCAGGAAGACAGGGTCCGAGGATGAGCAGTTCTTC. Protein sequence: CAIRKTGSEDEQFF.

This clonotype was counted ten times or more. The chain couples TRBV20-1 to TRBJ2-2; 14 nucleotides align to TRBD2. With V trimmed by 6 bases and J by 7 bases, 7 bases remained unmatched. The germline gives CDR1 DFQATT, CDR2 SNEGSKA (reference sequence). This CDR3 spans 15 amino acids. The CDR3 here is CSARGLAGVGGELFF. The CDR3 DNA reads as TGCAGTGCACGGGGACTAGCGGGGGTAGGCGGGGAGCTGTTTTTT.

The chain is built from TRBV11-2 and TRBJ2-3, with a possible D match to TRBD1 (6 bases). CDR3 length equals 15 residues. Germline CDR1 and CDR2: SGHAT and FQNNGV. Trimming pared 5 bases from V and 4 bases from J, leaving 16 bases between. CDR3 in amino acids: CASSPPWTVADTQYF. Here the CDR3 DNA reads TGTGCCAGCAGCCCACCCTGGACAGTGGCAGATACGCAGTATTTT.

This sequence joins TRBV6-2 or TRBV6-3 and TRBJ2-6; D is uncertain. Trimming took 6 bases from V and 5 from J, leaving 11 bases between them. From germline, CDR1 is MNHEY and CDR2 SVGEGT. The CDR3 runs to 14 residues. The CDR3, as DNA: TGTGCCAGCAGCGACCTGCCTCGGGCCAACGTCCTGACTTTC. It yields the protein CASSDLPRANVLTF.

This clonotype was seen only a few times. The chain recombines TRBV27 with TRBJ2-7; D is possibly TRBD2 (6 bases). The germline V gene has CDR1 MNHEY and CDR2 SMNVEV (reference sequence). This CDR3 is 14 amino acids long. V was shortened by 3 bases and J by 0 bases, with 9 bases between the two germline ends. The CDR3 nucleotides are TGTGCCAGCAGTTTCGCGGGGTTCTCCTACGAGCAGTACTTC. Encoded protein: CASSFAGFSYEQYF.

The chain combines TRBV29-1 with TRBJ2-2; tentative D call: TRBD1 (5 bases). The V end lost 7 bases, the J end lost 1 base, and 13 bases lay between the germline ends. The CDR3 covers 14 residues. Germline lookup yields CDR1 SQVTM and CDR2 ANQGSEA. CDR3 residues: CSAGGALNTGELFF. The CDR3 DNA sequence: TGCAGCGCCGGTGGGGCCTTGAACACCGGGGAGCTGTTTTTT.

The chain has TRBV12-3 or TRBV12-4 and TRBJ2-2; 7 bases are a match to TRBD1. This CDR3 comprises 13 residues. V was pared by 6 bases and J by 5 bases, with 3 bases of the junction left unmatched. The CDR3 region has the DNA TGTGCCAGCAGAACAGGGGTTACCGGGGAGCTGTTTTTT. This codes for CASRTGVTGELFF.

This clonotype was seen more than once but under ten times. The CDR3 DNA follows: TGTGCCAGCAGCACAGGGGGCTTAAGGACCGGGGAGCTGTTTTTT. The encoded protein is CASSTGGLRTGELFF. The gene calls are TRBV7-2 and TRBJ2-2; TRBD1 matches at 9 bases. This CDR3 has 15 residues. V dropped 5 bases and J dropped 5; count of bases not matched to a gene: 6. The germline V gene has CDR1 SGHTA and CDR2 FQGNSA.

The chain is built from TRBV7-2 and TRBJ1-6, with 7 positions matching TRBD1. Unmatched junction bases numbered 7, after V lost 5 bases and J lost 9 bases. In germline, CDR1 is SGHTA, CDR2 FQGNSA. The CDR3 contains 14 residues. The CDR3 DNA reads TGTGCCAGCAGCGCCCGACAGGGTAGTTCACCCCTCCACTTT. Translated: CASSARQGSSPLHF.

V and J are TRBV5-1 and TRBJ2-1; 7 bases are shared with TRBD1. The CDR3 has 14 amino acids. V was pared by 4 bases and J by 4 bases, with 5 bases of the junction left unmatched. Germline assignment: CDR1 SGHRS and CDR2 YFSETQ. The CDR3 DNA sequence: TGCGCCAGCAGCGCCGGGACAGAATACAATGAGCAGTTCTTC. Protein product: CASSAGTEYNEQFF.

The chain is built from TRBV20-1 and TRBJ2-1; TRBD1 matches 8 bases. Germline loops: CDR1 DFQATT, CDR2 SNEGSKA (reference sequence). Trimming cost V 6 bases and J 4 bases; bases outside gene matches: 5. There are 13 residues in the CDR3. CDR3 sequence: CSAGGTGYNEQFF. The DNA for the CDR3 is TGCAGTGCGGGCGGGACAGGATACAATGAGCAGTTCTTC.

The chain links TRBV10-3 to TRBJ2-3, with D hard to call. CDR1 is ENHRY and CDR2 is SYGVKD in the germline V gene. The CDR3 totals 15 residues. V was clipped by 4 bases and J by 4 bases, with 15 bases between them. The DNA of the CDR3 is TGTGCCATCAGTGGGGTTGGGGTTACCGCAGATACGCAGTATTTT. It codes for CAISGVGVTADTQYF.

The genes are TRBV6-2 or TRBV6-3 and TRBJ1-4; D gene ambiguous. The CDR3 has 15 amino acids. The V gene's germline CDR1 is MNHEY and CDR2 SVGEGT. Trimming cost V 3 bases and J 4 bases, with 12 bases left between them. In nucleotides, the CDR3 is TGTGCCAGCAGTTATTCCGAGTCGGATAATGAAAAACTGTTTTTT. This gives the protein CASSYSESDNEKLFF.

The rearrangement joins TRBV2 to TRBJ2-2; D not resolved. The CDR3 totals 15 residues. With 0 bases removed from V and 1 base from J, the gap between germline ends came to 6 bases. The germline CDR1 and CDR2 sequences are SNHLY and FYNNEI. The CDR3 DNA follows: TGTGCCAGCAGTGAAGCGAAAAAGAACACCGGGGAGCTGTTTTTT. Its translation is CASSEAKKNTGELFF.

This clonotype was found many times. This sequence joins TRBV7-2 and TRBJ1-1, with TRBD1 identical over 8 bases. From germline, CDR1 is SGHTA and CDR2 FQGNSA. The CDR3 length is 18 residues. Losses at the gene ends were 5 bases for V and 5 bases for J; bases not matched to a gene: 19. CDR3 protein: CASSPRRTGNEWRTEAFF. The CDR3 nucleotides are TGTGCCAGCAGCCCCCGCCGGACAGGGAATGAATGGAGGACTGAAGCTTTCTTT.